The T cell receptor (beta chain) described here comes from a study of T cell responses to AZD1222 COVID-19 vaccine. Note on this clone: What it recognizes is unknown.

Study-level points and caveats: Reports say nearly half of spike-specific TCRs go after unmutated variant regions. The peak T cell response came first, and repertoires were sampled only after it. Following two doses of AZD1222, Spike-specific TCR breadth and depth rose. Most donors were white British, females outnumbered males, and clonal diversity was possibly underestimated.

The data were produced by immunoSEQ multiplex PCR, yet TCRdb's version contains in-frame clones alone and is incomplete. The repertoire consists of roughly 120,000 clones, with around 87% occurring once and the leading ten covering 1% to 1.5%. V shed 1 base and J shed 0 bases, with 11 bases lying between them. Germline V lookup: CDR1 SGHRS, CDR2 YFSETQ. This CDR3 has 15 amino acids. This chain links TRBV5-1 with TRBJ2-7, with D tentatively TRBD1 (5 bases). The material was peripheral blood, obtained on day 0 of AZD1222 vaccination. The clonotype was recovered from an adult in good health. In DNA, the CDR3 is TGCGCCAGCAGCTTGACAGGAAAGAGCTCCTACGAGCAGTACTTC. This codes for CASSLTGKSSYEQYF.